A selection of T cell receptor beta chains follows, all from one sample in a study of T cell responses to AZD1222 COVID-19 vaccine. The protocol was immunoSEQ multiplex PCR, while the TCRdb copy is restricted to in-frame clones and leaves out a portion. The sample consists of 80,000 or so clones, 75% to 95% of them appearing once. This material consisted of peripheral blood, taken on day 0 of MenACWY control vaccination. These receptors were taken from an adult in good health. Each CDR3 is given with its conserved first and last residue. A D gene is named only where the DNA matches it firmly. A clone size is listed for some rows: how often the clone was seen (once, few, many), or a class if it is expanded.

clone size	V gene	J gene	D gene	CDR3 protein	CDR3 DNA
-	TRBV18	TRBJ2-1	-	CASSLQGRETWNEQFF	TGTGCCAGCTCACTGCAGGGGCGGGAGACTTGGAATGAGCAGTTCTTC
-	TRBV28	TRBJ1-2	-	CASSRQPGLLNGYTF	TGTGCCAGCAGTCGCCAACCGGGACTTTTAAATGGCTACACCTTC
-	TRBV5-4	TRBJ1-1	TRBD1	CASSVTRGAVDTEAFF	TGTGCCAGCAGCGTAACCAGGGGGGCGGTAGACACTGAAGCTTTCTTT
-	TRBV15	TRBJ2-3	TRBD1	CATSGGITGVNRNTQYF	TGTGCCACCAGCGGGGGTATTACAGGGGTCAATAGGAATACGCAGTATTTT
-	TRBV20-1	TRBJ2-5	-	CSASQVIGQETQYF	TGCAGTGCTAGTCAGGTGATTGGCCAAGAGACCCAGTACTTC
-	TRBV30	TRBJ1-1	-	CAWSSSANTEAFF	TGTGCCTGGAGCTCGAGCGCGAACACTGAAGCTTTCTTT
many	TRBV18	TRBJ2-1	TRBD2	CASSPKGLAGTEQFF	TGTGCCAGCTCACCGAAGGGACTAGCGGGTACTGAGCAGTTCTTC
-	TRBV19	TRBJ1-2	-	CASSPTATYGYTF	TGTGCCAGTAGTCCGACAGCTACCTATGGCTACACCTTC
once	TRBV5-1	TRBJ2-3	-	CASSGQGTGTDTQYF	TGCGCCAGCAGCGGGCAGGGGACGGGCACAGATACGCAGTATTTT
-	TRBV27	TRBJ2-7	TRBD2	CASSSLTSGMAYEQYF	TGTGCCAGCAGTTCCCTCACTAGCGGGATGGCCTACGAGCAGTACTTC
-	TRBV5-1	TRBJ1-2	-	CASSFGRTASYGYTF	TGCGCCAGCAGCTTTGGGCGGACAGCGAGCTATGGCTACACCTTC
-	TRBV9	TRBJ2-3	-	CASTRTLLGPDTQYF	TGTGCCAGCACCCGGACCCTTCTAGGCCCAGATACGCAGTATTTT
few	TRBV2	TRBJ1-4	-	CASRPGPNWEKLFF	TGTGCCAGCAGGCCGGGACCGAATTGGGAAAAACTGTTTTTT
-	TRBV19	TRBJ1-6	-	CASSMGRVGSPLHF	TGTGCCAGTAGTATGGGCAGGGTCGGTTCACCCCTCCACTTT
-	TRBV19	TRBJ1-2	TRBD1	CASSSPDRGQNGYTF	TGTGCCAGTAGTTCGCCGGACAGGGGGCAGAATGGCTACACCTTC
once	TRBV12-3/TRBV12-4	TRBJ1-2	-	CASSLMLGDGYTF	TGTGCCAGCAGTTTGATGTTGGGAGATGGCTACACCTTC
-	TRBV10-1	TRBJ1-5	-	CASSEVYRETGSAIGNQPQHF	TGCGCCAGCAGTGAGGTCTACCGGGAAACAGGATCTGCGATCGGCAATCAGCCCCAGCATTTT
-	TRBV29-1	TRBJ1-1	TRBD1	CSGRQGASTEAFF	TGCAGCGGGCGACAGGGGGCAAGCACTGAAGCTTTCTTT
-	TRBV6-5	TRBJ1-6	-	CATLGGVYNSPLHF	TGTGCCACCCTCGGAGGCGTCTATAATTCACCCCTCCACTTT
-	TRBV12-3/TRBV12-4	TRBJ1-1	-	CASSSGPAKAFF	TGTGCCAGCAGCTCAGGGCCAGCAAAAGCTTTCTTT
-	TRBV29-1	TRBJ1-1	-	CSVITGLNTEAFF	TGCAGCGTTATAACAGGGTTGAACACTGAAGCTTTCTTT
-	TRBV18	TRBJ1-6	-	CASSGGGDSPLHF	TGTGCCAGCTCAGGGGGCGGGGATTCACCCCTCCACTTT
-	TRBV24-1	TRBJ2-7	-	CATRSPLDEQYF	TGTGCCACCCGCAGTCCACTAGACGAGCAGTACTTC
-	TRBV30	TRBJ2-3	-	CAWSAGDSTDTQYF	TGTGCCTGGAGCGCCGGAGACAGCACAGATACGCAGTATTTT
-	TRBV5-1	TRBJ2-5	TRBD2	CASSPGGVQETQYF	TGCGCCAGCAGCCCCGGGGGGGTACAAGAGACCCAGTACTTC
-	TRBV18	TRBJ1-5	-	CASSPDKNQPQHF	TGTGCCAGCTCCCCCGACAAGAATCAGCCCCAGCATTTT
-	TRBV27	TRBJ2-5	-	CASGNGGNGETQYF	TGTGCCAGCGGAAACGGGGGTAACGGAGAGACCCAGTACTTC
-	TRBV12-3/TRBV12-4	TRBJ2-1	-	CASSLGGNEQFF	TGTGCCAGCAGTTTAGGGGGGAATGAGCAGTTCTTC
-	TRBV6-5	TRBJ1-5	-	CASMRGFNQPQHF	TGTGCCAGCATGAGGGGCTTCAATCAGCCCCAGCATTTT
once	TRBV28	TRBJ2-7	TRBD1	CASPAPGGAADEQYF	TGTGCCAGCCCCGCTCCAGGGGGCGCAGCGGACGAGCAGTACTTC
-	TRBV10-1	TRBJ2-3	-	CASSEGHFDTDTQYF	TGCGCCAGCAGTGAGGGGCACTTCGACACAGATACGCAGTATTTT
-	TRBV5-8	TRBJ1-5	-	CASSLRGSQPQHF	TGTGCCAGCAGCTTGAGGGGAAGTCAGCCCCAGCATTTT
-	TRBV7-2	TRBJ1-1	-	CASSPLDRNTEAFF	TGTGCCAGCAGCCCTCTGGACAGAAACACTGAAGCTTTCTTT
-	TRBV29-1	TRBJ2-1	-	CSVVAVDYNEQFF	TGCAGCGTTGTAGCGGTAGACTACAATGAGCAGTTCTTC
-	TRBV30	TRBJ1-3	-	CAWSLLDSLPENTIYF	TGTGCCTGGAGTCTCCTGGACTCCCTCCCCGAAAACACCATATATTTT
once	TRBV7-9	TRBJ2-3	-	CASSLERGTDTQYF	TGTGCCAGCAGCTTAGAAAGGGGCACAGATACGCAGTATTTT
-	TRBV28	TRBJ2-3	-	CASRSMDASSTDTQYF	TGTGCCAGCAGATCTATGGACGCATCTAGCACAGATACGCAGTATTTT
-	TRBV5-8	TRBJ2-7	-	CASSREGQGTYEQYF	TGTGCCAGCAGCCGGGAGGGACAGGGCACTTACGAGCAGTACTTC
-	TRBV6-6	TRBJ2-3	TRBD2	CASSLGLAGVVDTQYF	TGTGCCAGCAGTTTGGGACTAGCGGGAGTGGTAGATACGCAGTATTTT
-	TRBV3-1/TRBV3-2	TRBJ1-5	-	CASSQDSGSNQPQHF	TGTGCCAGCAGCCAAGATTCGGGAAGCAATCAGCCCCAGCATTTT
-	TRBV28	TRBJ1-1	-	CASSEDRTRGTEAFF	TGTGCCAGCAGCGAGGACCGCACTCGGGGCACTGAAGCTTTCTTT
-	TRBV18	TRBJ1-1	-	CASSPHPRSTEAFF	TGTGCCAGCTCACCCCACCCGCGAAGCACTGAAGCTTTCTTT
-	TRBV6-2/TRBV6-3	TRBJ1-1	-	CASSYSRGEAFF	TGTGCCAGCAGTTACTCGAGGGGTGAAGCTTTCTTT
once	TRBV30	TRBJ2-1	TRBD2	CAWRLAGAGNEQFF	TGTGCCTGGAGGCTAGCGGGAGCGGGCAATGAGCAGTTCTTC
once	TRBV19	TRBJ2-1	-	CASSAGYYNEQFF	TGTGCCAGTTCCGCGGGATATTACAATGAGCAGTTCTTC